Included here is one T cell receptor (beta chain) sequence, with context. The V gene end was trimmed by 1 base and the J gene end by 5 bases; junction bases not matched to a gene: 6. This CDR3 spans 16 amino acids. Germline lookup yields CDR1 LNHNV and CDR2 YYDKDF (reference sequence). Profiles of TCR beta VDJ and CDR3 were generated from a genomic DNA template. MiXCR, run by TCRdb on the reads, gives a single entry per CDR3 protein. Here the sample spans some 170,000 distinct CDR3 sequences, roughly 47% being singletons. The data were taken from a study of CD8+CD57+ T cells in acquired aplastic anemia.

The specimen sequenced was sorted CD4+, CD8+, or CD8+CD57+ T cells (not recorded which) from PBMCs. The rearrangement links TRBV15 to TRBJ2-1; 9 bases are shared with TRBD2. The receptor's source is a human donor in good health. The CDR3 sequence is CATSRGISGGDNEQFF. DNA for the CDR3: TGTGCCACCAGCAGAGGTATTAGCGGGGGTGACAATGAGCAGTTCTTC.